The 20 T cell receptor beta chains listed next were all sequenced from one sample in a study of breast tumors, draining lymph nodes, adjacent tissues. TCRdb ran MiXCR on the multiplex PCR reads and lists one entry per CDR3 protein. The sample has 20,000 or so distinct CDR3 sequences; 25% to 35% are singletons. Sequencing input: breast tumor tissue. The receptors here all came from a female donor with breast cancer. Some clones in this sample may be carry-over from other donors' samples.

This clonotype was recorded many times. V is TRBV20-1 and J is TRBJ2-7; 7 nucleotides align to TRBD1. CDR3 length equals 13 residues. Per germline, CDR1 DFQATT and CDR2 SNEGSKA (reference sequence). The V gene end was trimmed by 6 bases and the J gene end by 0 bases; junction bases not matched to a gene: 5. The CDR3 DNA reads TGCAGTGCGGGACAGCCGATCTCCTACGAGCAGTACTTC. Residues: CSAGQPISYEQYF.

V is TRBV9 and J is TRBJ1-1; 7 nucleotides line up with TRBD1. V was clipped by 4 bases and J by 0 bases; unmatched bases: 6. Germline values: CDR1 SGDLS, CDR2 YYNGEE. There are 15 residues in the CDR3. The CDR3 DNA reads as TGTGCCAGCAGCCCATCCGGGACAGTGAACACTGAAGCTTTCTTT. Residues: CASSPSGTVNTEAFF.

By share, this clonotype counts as medium-sized. This chain uses TRBV12-3 or TRBV12-4 with TRBJ1-5, with D possibly matching TRBD1 (6 bases). With 5 bases removed from V and 4 bases from J, the gap between germline ends came to 15 bases. This CDR3 contains 15 residues. The CDR3 DNA reads TGTGCCAGCAGTCCGTCGACAGGCCCGAATCAGCCCCAGCATTTT. Translation gives CASSPSTGPNQPQHF.

Many counts were recorded for this clonotype. The V and J genes are TRBV5-1 and TRBJ2-3; D is unclear. The CDR3 has 16 amino acids. Trimming took off 1 base at V and 0 bases at J, with 12 bases between the two ends. Per germline, CDR1 SGHRS and CDR2 YFSETQ. Here the CDR3 DNA reads TGCGCCAGCAGCTTGTCTCCCAGCACTAGCACAGATACGCAGTATTTT. Translated: CASSLSPSTSTDTQYF.

The chain carries TRBV5-6 and TRBJ1-5; D might be TRBD1 (5 bases). The CDR3 has 14 residues. CDR1 and CDR2 (germline): SGHDT, YYEEEE. Trimming left V 2 bases short and J 2 bases short, with 8 bases between. CDR3 sequence reads: CASSFRRGNQPQHF. The CDR3 DNA is TGTGCCAGCAGCTTTCGCAGGGGCAATCAGCCCCAGCATTTT.

This clonotype came up a few times. The V and J genes are TRBV4-1 and TRBJ1-5; unclear D gene. The CDR3 spans 18 residues. V lost 0 bases to trimming and J lost 1 base, with 16 bases between them. Germline V gives CDR1 MGHRA, CDR2 YSYEKL. The DNA of the CDR3 is TGCGCCAGCAGCCAAGACGTGCAGAGGGCAGCGAGCAATCAGCCCCAGCATTTT. Translated, it gives CASSQDVQRAASNQPQHF.

This clonotype was seen at least ten times. J is TRBJ1-2 and V is TRBV3-1; 7 bases agree with TRBD1. Germline CDR1 reads LGHDT; CDR2 reads YNNKEL (reference sequence). Trimming removed 5 bases from V and 1 base from J; junction bases left unmatched: 4. The CDR3 totals 14 residues. The CDR3 DNA reads TGTGCCAGCAGCTTTACAGGGGTTAACTATGGCTACACCTTC. The encoded protein is CASSFTGVNYGYTF.

The table lists this clonotype with a few counts. The rearrangement uses TRBV18 and TRBJ2-1; 11 bases agree with TRBD1. The CDR3 consists of 17 residues. Germline CDR1 is KGHSH and CDR2 is LQKENI. V lost 3 bases to trimming and J lost 9 bases; unmatched junction nucleotides: 13. The CDR3 nucleotides are TGTGCCAGCTCACCCCGGACAGGGGGCTTTTCAATCGGTGAGCAGTTCTTC. Translation: CASSPRTGGFSIGEQFF.

V usage is TRBV5-1 and J usage is TRBJ2-3, with 7 bases fitting TRBD2. Trimming at V came to 0 bases and at J to 4 bases, leaving 2 bases not matched to a gene. This CDR3 comprises 14 residues. Germline assignment: CDR1 SGHRS and CDR2 YFSETQ. The CDR3 DNA reads TGCGCCAGCAGCTTGGGCGGGAGCCCAGATACGCAGTATTTT. Its translation: CASSLGGSPDTQYF. Complete variable domain (other parts from reference TRBV5-1 and TRBJ2-3): KAGVTQTPRYLIKTRGQQVTLSCSPISGHRSVSWYQQTPGQGLQFLFEYFSETQRNKGNFPGRFSGRQFSNSRSEMNVSTLELGDSALYLCASSLGGSPDTQYFGPGTRLTVL.

About this clonotype itself: Since no conserved phenylalanine or tryptophan closes the CDR3, a read error is the likely cause. This chain links TRBV9 with TRBJ2-7; 8 nucleotides match TRBD2. The CDR3 length is 15 residues. Unmatched junction bases numbered 4, after V lost 0 bases and J lost 2 bases. The germline gives CDR1 SGDLS, CDR2 YYNGEE. CDR3 DNA: TGTGCCAGCAGCGTAGATGGCGGGGGGACCTACGAGCAGTACTCC. Translation: CASSVDGGGTYEQYS.

This chain links TRBV20-1 with TRBJ2-7, with D possibly being TRBD1 (6 bases). Germline V lookup: CDR1 DFQATT, CDR2 SNEGSKA (reference sequence). V lost 6 bases, J lost 6 bases, and 21 bases lay in between. The CDR3 runs 14 residues. In DNA form, the CDR3 reads TGCAGTGCCCTGACCCGGCAGGGGTTGGGCGAGCAGTACTTC. It translates to CSALTRQGLGEQYF.

This clonotype was counted many times. The chain couples TRBV7-2 to TRBJ1-3; 10 nucleotides agree with TRBD1. CDR3 size: 18 residues. V shed 1 base and J 7 bases; nucleotides not matched to a gene: 13. The germline gives CDR1 SGHTA, CDR2 FQGNSA. The CDR3 reads CASSLGRPGTGAGNTIYF. The CDR3 region has the DNA TGTGCCAGCAGCTTAGGGAGACCCGGGACAGGGGCCGGGAACACCATATATTTT.

This clonotype was seen at least ten times. The V and J genes are TRBV3-1 and TRBJ2-7, with D tentatively TRBD1 or TRBD2 (7 bases each). There are 14 residues in the CDR3. Between the trimmed V and J ends, which lost 5 bases and 3 bases, there was a span of 14 bases. Germline V gene sequence: CDR1 LGHDT, CDR2 YNNKEL (reference sequence). This chain's CDR3 is CASSARRGGYEQYF. CDR3 nucleotide sequence: TGTGCCAGCAGCGCTCGCAGGGGGGGCTACGAGCAGTACTTC.

There are many counts of this clonotype. The chain employs TRBV7-2 and TRBJ1-6; 7 nucleotides agree with TRBD1. Germline V gene data show CDR1 as SGHTA and CDR2 as FQGNSA. V shed 1 base, J shed 7 bases, and the junction held 1 base outside the gene matches. This CDR3 contains 14 residues. As DNA, the CDR3 is TGTGCCAGCAGCTTAGAGGGGGCGAATTCACCCCTCCACTTT. Translation gives CASSLEGANSPLHF.

This clonotype was counted ten times or more. This chain joins TRBV20-1 and TRBJ2-3, with a tentative D call TRBD2 (5 bases). The CDR3 is 16 amino acids. V was shortened by 1 base and J by 2 bases, with 16 bases between the two germline ends. Germline V gene data show CDR1 as DFQATT and CDR2 as SNEGSKA (reference sequence). The CDR3: CSARGITREHTDTQYF. The CDR3 DNA is TGCAGTGCTAGAGGGATCACGAGGGAGCACACAGATACGCAGTATTTT.

Note on this clonotype: This may be a read error: a much more frequent sequence differs by one nucleotide. The chain carries TRBV19 and TRBJ1-2, with D possibly being TRBD1 (6 bases). CDR1 is LNHDA and CDR2 is SQIVND in the germline V gene (reference sequence). CDR3 length: 14 residues. In DNA, the CDR3 is TGTGCCGGTAGTACTCTATGGACAGACTATGGCTACACCTTC. Protein product: CAGSTLWTDYGYTF.

This clonotype was seen many times. This chain connects TRBV7-2 to TRBJ2-1, with D uncertain. Germline CDR1 and CDR2: SGHTA and FQGNSA. The V end lost 5 bases, the J end lost 0 bases, and 11 bases lay between the germline ends. The length of the CDR3 is 15 residues. The CDR3 DNA reads as TGTGCCAGCAGCCCCTTTCTAAGCTCCTACAATGAGCAGTTCTTC. Amino acid sequence: CASSPFLSSYNEQFF.

In this sample, this clonotype turned up many times. For the CDR3, the DNA is TGTGCCATCAGTGATTTAGGGGGCGCCCAGGATTCACCCCTCCACTTT. Residues: CAISDLGGAQDSPLHF. The gene calls are TRBV10-3 and TRBJ1-6; 7 positions agree with TRBD1. In germline, CDR1 is ENHRY, CDR2 SYGVKD. This CDR3 spans 16 amino acids. With 3 bases clipped from V and 8 bases from J, the junction kept 10 bases outside the gene matches.

There are a few counts of this clonotype. The J gene is TRBJ2-7, the V gene TRBV28, with 8 bases that match TRBD1. V was pared by 11 bases and J by 4 bases, with 10 bases of the junction left unmatched. The CDR3 extends over 13 amino acids. Per germline, CDR1 MDHEN and CDR2 SYDVKM. This CDR3 reads CAAPPTGVYEQYF. In DNA, the CDR3 is TGTGCCGCTCCCCCGACAGGGGTGTACGAGCAGTACTTC.

The chain couples TRBV9 to TRBJ2-1, with 7 bases that match TRBD2. This CDR3 has 14 amino acids. Per germline, CDR1 SGDLS and CDR2 YYNGEE. The V and J ends lost 4 bases and 9 bases, in that order; junction bases with no gene match: 10. CDR3 region: CASSPRPGGREQFF. In DNA, the CDR3 is TGTGCCAGCAGCCCTCGACCGGGGGGTCGTGAGCAGTTCTTC.